The entry that follows covers one TCR beta chain sequence. Its antigen is undetermined. The repertoire was sequenced with immunoSEQ multiplex PCR; TCRdb's copy has only in-frame clones and lacks some. Of almost 9,500 clones in the sample, 75% to 85% were seen once. These data come from a study of immune characteristics of hereditary and idiopathic chronic pancreatitis. Study-wide results and caveats: Tissue came only from TPIAT, so disease duration may affect findings. Patients with more severe chronic pancreatitis had more productive TCR rearrangements. Controls had less diverse, more clonal TCRbeta repertoires than both pancreatitis groups.

Total pancreatectomy with islet autotransplantation was the source of the chronic pancreatitis pancreas tissue. Sample: pancreas tissue with idiopathic chronic pancreatitis. The receptor was isolated from a human donor with chronic pancreatitis.

DNA for the CDR3: TGCGCCAGCAGCCAAGAACATTCGCCCGGAAAAAACACTGAAGCTTTCTTT. Translating gives CASSQEHSPGKNTEAFF. The J gene is TRBJ1-1, the V gene TRBV4-3; no firm D call. CDR1 LGHNA and CDR2 YSLEER come from the germline V gene. The CDR3 loop spans 17 amino acids. V lost 0 bases and J 2 bases, leaving 16 bases between the germline ends.